This record looks at one T cell receptor (beta chain) sequence and its context. This clonotype was seen repeatedly, ten times or more. Its antigen has not been determined. No base qualities exist here, and no much larger clone lies one base off it. This sample is drawn from a study of molecular identifiers for immune sequencing clone quantification (dated by TCRdb to 2016 to 2019). Study-wide context: In a replicate experiment, RNA from about 19,000 or 110,000 naive CD8 T cells was split into five aliquots, four of which were sequenced. This methods study benchmarked molecular-identifier clustering-based TCR repertoire sequencing (MIDCIRS) and TCR RNA copy counting, using CD8 T cells to do so.

Naive CD8 T cell libraries were made from roughly 20,000 to 1,000,000 sorted cells using 10%, 30% or 50% of purified RNA. Naive CD8 T cells were FACS-sorted as CD8+CD4-CCR7+CD45RA+ on a BD FACSAria II into RLT Plus buffer. To test detection sensitivity, Jurkat RNA equal to 10 or so TCR copies was added to samples of roughly 18,000-1,000,000 naive CD8 T cells. Enrichment of CD8 T cells was performed with RosetteSep CD8+ T Cell Enrichment Cocktail and Ficoll-Paque, after which ACK red cell lysis was carried out. Summary of the overall study and its limitations: Clones above 20 RNA copies held over 99% of molecules in CMV-specific effector cells but under 1% in naive cells. When barcode sub-clustering was left out, chimeric consensus sequences inflated TCR diversity, with chimeras reaching as high as 47%. The naive libraries included spiked-in Jurkat TCR RNA (under eleven copies' worth), and this Jurkat TCR RNA is not part of the donor repertoire. Modeling estimated around 3.2 recovered TCR RNA copies per cell, compared with about 10 by digital PCR, which implies around 30% capture efficiency. Even against a background of approximately 1 million naive CD8 T cells, spiked-in Jurkat TCR RNA amounting to a single cell's worth was reported to be detectable. The sizes of highly expanded clones could end up underestimated when identical TCR molecules share a barcode.

Trimming removed 5 bases from V and 4 bases from J; the gene matches leave 9 bases unexplained. Its CDR3 holds 15 amino acids, cysteine through phenylalanine. CDR3 DNA is the only sequence kept; it has 45 bases, read in frame from the first base. Looking up the germline V gene (reference sequence) yields CDR1 SEHNR and CDR2 FQNEAQ. The library was built by means of PCR. Sequencing used a NextSeq 500. Bulk TCR libraries were generated as previously described, with the TCR primers listed in Table S5 used. Purification of total RNA was performed with the Qiagen AllPrep DNA/RNA kit. Reads from multiple sequencing runs of the same library were pooled before analysis. The published analysis was carried out like this. Only reads with exact TCR constant sequence were kept, trimmed to 150 nt, and grouped by their 12-nt molecular barcodes. Reads inside each barcode group were sub-clustered using a 15% Levenshtein threshold, and a quality-weighted consensus sequence was constructed for each RNA molecule. Non-functional sequences were discarded, and so were lower-count sequences lying one edit away from another sequence. Barcode sub-clusters with fewer than 20% of the maximum read count were removed, based on fitting two negative binomial distributions. The public reads were reanalyzed by TCRdb: fastp trimming at Q25, MiXCR alignment, in-frame beta chains only. A single entry per CDR3 protein holds the most common genes and DNA from its merged rows. The V and J calls were determined by TCRdb, not by the authors. This sample gives over 300,000 distinct CDR3 sequences in total; roughly a quarter of them show up just once. The ten largest clones capture 0.74% of the sample.

This receptor was taken from a human donor in good health. Some libraries in this study had Jurkat cell RNA spiked in. Sequencing was carried out using naive CD8+ T cells from blood, with Jurkat cell RNA spiked in. Per the publication, the cell subset or site label means: FACS-sorted CD8+CD4-CCR7+CD45RA+ naive T cells. The rearrangement combines TRBV7-9 with TRBJ1-2, with 8 bases in between that match TRBD1. The DNA sequence follows: TGTGCCAGCAGCACCGGGACAGGCGGGACCTATGGCTACACCTTC. Its coded protein is CASSTGTGGTYGYTF. Beyond the CDR3, the reference TRBV7-9 and TRBJ1-2 genes provide the residues; the full variable domain reads: DTGVSQNPRHKITKRGQNVTFRCDPISEHNRLYWYRQTLGQGPEFLTYFQNEAQLEKSRLLSDRFSAERPKGSFSTLEIQRTEQGDSAMYLCASSTGTGGTYGYTFGSGTRLTVV.